One T cell receptor beta chain is described in this entry. The antigen remains unidentified. The CDR3 totals 14 residues. CDR1 and CDR2 (germline): DFQATT, SNEGSKA (reference sequence). The trim removed 6 bases at V and 1 base at J, leaving 6 bases unmatched. The sample originates from a study of human T cells and chemical hapten exposure. In the study overall: Scalp application of diphenylcyclopropenone was performed weekly in patients across the entire approximately 26-week study. Study conclusions and caveats: There was no change with DPC sensitization in TCRs above 1 in 1000 frequency.

In the original processing: Samples held a median of approximately 96,000 TCRs, range about 20,000–690,600. Each CDR3 protein is one row after TCRdb ran MiXCR on the RACE reads. What appears here as the V and J calls and clone size reflects TCRdb's work, not the paper's. The sample lists fewer than 200,000 distinct CDR3 sequences; approximately 30% were seen once. Time point: patch test 3, about 24 weeks after DPC sensitization. Treatment described: therapeutic diphenylcyclopropenone sensitization with weekly scalp DPC. Before extraction, the whole blood was not fractionated, and total RNA was taken from it.

The sequenced sample was whole blood, obtained in connection with sensitization to the hapten diphenylcyclopropenone (DPC). This TCR was sampled from a young woman with alopecia areata. Some clones in this sample may be carry-over from other donors' samples. The chain couples TRBV20-1 to TRBJ1-1; 9 nucleotides agree with TRBD1. CDR3 nucleotides: TGCAGTGCGCCCCGACAGGGGGGGAACACTGAAGCTTTCTTT. Residues: CSAPRQGGNTEAFF.